This TCR beta chain stems from a study of cytomegalovirus exposure and HLA in healthy donors. Study-level points and caveats: Some V segments (TRBV6-2 and TRBV6-3 among them) were excluded as indistinguishable. A cluster of highly shared sequence variants was likely a sequencing artifact.

The CDR3 spans 14 residues. The V gene's germline CDR1 is SNHLY and CDR2 FYNNEI. Trimming took 10 bases from V and 7 from J; bases not matched to a gene: 12. This clone was seen only a few times. Its matching antigen is unknown. PCR involved 60 Vbeta and 13 Jbeta primers. Sequenced by immunoSEQ multiplex PCR; TCRdb stores in-frame clones only, minus some. Seen here are 150,000 to 200,000 clones, around three quarters observed once, and the top ten hold around 1%. Sequenced material: PBMCs. V gene TRBV2 combines with J gene TRBJ1-5, with 8 bases aligning to TRBD1. The receptor was isolated from a woman between 35 and 50 years old in good health and CMV-seronegative. In nucleotides, the CDR3 is TGTGCCACACATGCCGACAGGGGCGGACAGCCCCAGCATTTT. This encodes CATHADRGGQPQHF.